Below are 17 T cell receptor beta chains sequenced from a single sample in a study of cytomegalovirus exposure and HLA in healthy donors (dated by TCRdb to between 2016 and 2019). The protocol used for the library was the immunoSEQ multiplex PCR assay. TCRdb mirrors the immuneACCESS table, restricted to in-frame sequences. Some clones are absent from its copies; in checked studies, under half trace to an unresolved V gene, and the reason for the others is unknown. This sample comprises some 63,000 clones, approximately 88% of them detected only once. 1% to 1.5% of the sample is in the top ten clones. Input material: PBMCs. These receptor sequences come from a woman aged 18 to 35 in good health and CMV-seronegative.

The chain combines TRBV7-8 with TRBJ2-5, with 9 bases that match TRBD2. Germline V CDR1 and CDR2: SGHVS, FQNEAQ. The CDR3 length is 16 residues. Trimming at V came to 6 bases and at J to 5 bases, leaving 13 bases not matched to a gene. Written as DNA, the CDR3 is TGTGCCAGCAGGCCTGAGGGAGTAGCGGGGGTGGAGACCCAGTACTTC. Protein: CASRPEGVAGVETQYF.

A single count supports this clone. V gene TRBV6-5 combines with J gene TRBJ1-2; 7 bases fit TRBD1. J was trimmed by 8 bases and V by 5 bases; bases with no gene match: 8. The CDR3 is 13 residues long. Germline CDR1 MNHEY, CDR2 SVGAGI. As DNA, the CDR3 is TGTGCCAGCAGTCACGGACAGGAGGGAGGCTACACCTTC. Its translation is CASSHGQEGGYTF.

The gene calls are TRBV25-1 and TRBJ2-1, with a tentative D call TRBD1 (5 bases). The CDR3 spans 12 residues. Trimming removed 3 bases at V and 13 bases at J, with 13 bases between. Looked up from germline, CDR1 is MGHDK and CDR2 is SYGVNS. CDR3 loop: CASSDLGQTQFF. The CDR3, as DNA: TGTGCCAGCAGTGATCTAGGACAAACTCAGTTCTTC.

The V gene is TRBV2, the J gene TRBJ2-2; 13 bases match TRBD2. The V gene's germline CDR1 is SNHLY and CDR2 FYNNEI. The CDR3 has 17 residues. The V gene end was trimmed by 5 bases and the J gene end by 2 bases; junction bases not matched to a gene: 5. The CDR3 nucleotides are TGTGCCAGCAGTCGGACTAGCGGGGGCCCTAACACCGGGGAGCTGTTTTTT. This sequence encodes CASSRTSGGPNTGELFF.

This chain uses TRBV6-1 with TRBJ1-3; D remains unclear. This CDR3 comprises 16 residues. V was shortened by 4 bases and J by 0 bases, with 13 bases between the two germline ends. CDR1 and CDR2 (germline): MNHNS, SASEGT. The CDR3 sequence: CASSATSGISGNTIYF. The CDR3, as DNA: TGTGCCAGCAGTGCAACCTCGGGAATCTCTGGAAACACCATATATTTT.

J is TRBJ2-7 and V is TRBV7-9; a possible D gene is TRBD1 (5 bases). The germline V and J ends were trimmed by 6 bases and 0 bases, with 15 bases remaining between them. The CDR3 runs to 15 residues. Germline lookup yields CDR1 SEHNR and CDR2 FQNEAQ (reference sequence). The DNA of the CDR3 is TGTGCCAGCAGAAAGAGACAGTCAAGCTCCTACGAGCAGTACTTC. Translation gives CASRKRQSSSYEQYF.

The V call is TRBV29-1, the J call TRBJ2-3; possible D gene TRBD2, 6 bases. This CDR3 contains 13 residues. Germline V gene data show CDR1 as SQVTM and CDR2 as ANQGSEA. Trimming shortened V by 5 bases and J by 0 bases, and 9 bases separated the two germline ends. In DNA, the CDR3 is TGCAGCGTTCTTCGGGAGAGCACAGATACGCAGTATTTT. It is translated as CSVLRESTDTQYF.

The chain couples TRBV11-2 to TRBJ2-5; 10 bases agree with TRBD2. After removal of 2 bases from V and 5 bases from J, the junction contained 5 bases not matched to a gene. Looked up from germline, CDR1 is SGHAT and CDR2 is FQNNGV. This CDR3 has 15 amino acids. The CDR3 region has the DNA TGTGCCAGCAGCTTATCTAGCGGGAGTCTGGAGACCCAGTACTTC. Protein: CASSLSSGSLETQYF.

This rearrangement joins TRBV11-2 to TRBJ1-3, with D tentatively TRBD1 (6 bases). There are 14 residues in the CDR3. Germline V gives CDR1 SGHAT, CDR2 FQNNGV. Trimming took 6 bases from V and 3 from J, leaving 12 bases between them. CDR3: CASSSNRVGNTIYF. The CDR3 DNA follows: TGTGCCAGCAGTTCTAACAGGGTTGGAAACACCATATATTTT.

The chain links TRBV5-8 to TRBJ2-1; 10 positions match TRBD2. From germline, CDR1 is SGHTS and CDR2 YDEGEE. V was pared by 4 bases and J by 7 bases, with 20 bases of the junction left unmatched. The CDR3 is 19 amino acids. The CDR3 here is CASSPTGQYILAGANEQFF. DNA of the CDR3: TGTGCCAGCAGCCCAACGGGACAGTACATCCTAGCGGGAGCTAATGAGCAGTTCTTC.

The rearrangement links TRBV5-4 to TRBJ2-5; possibly TRBD2 for D (6 bases). V was cut by 0 bases and J by 5 bases, with 14 bases left in between. The CDR3 is 15 amino acids. Per germline, CDR1 SGHNT and CDR2 YYREEE (reference sequence). The CDR3 nucleotides are TGTGCCAGCAGCTTGGCCGCGGGGACCAGGGAGACCCAGTACTTC. As protein: CASSLAAGTRETQYF.

CDR3 sequence reads: CSVELDRVNEQFF. The CDR3 nucleotides read TGCAGCGTTGAACTGGACAGGGTTAATGAGCAGTTCTTC. The rearrangement joins TRBV29-1 to TRBJ2-1; 8 bases map to TRBD1. The CDR3 runs 13 residues. From germline, CDR1 is SQVTM and CDR2 ANQGSEA. V shed 2 bases, J shed 7 bases, and the junction held 4 bases outside the gene matches.

The V and J genes are TRBV4-2 and TRBJ2-1; 7 bases fit TRBD1. This CDR3 is 16 amino acids long. V lost 4 bases, J lost 3 bases, and 9 bases stayed unmatched. Germline CDR1 and CDR2: LGHNA and YNFKEQ. CDR3 in DNA: TGTGCCAGCAGCCGAGAGGGGGCAGGGGGCTACAATGAGCAGTTCTTC. It translates to CASSREGAGGYNEQFF.

The chain combines TRBV11-2 with TRBJ2-5, with D uncertain. The ends were cut back, 5 bases at V and 9 bases at J, with 10 bases in the middle. The CDR3 runs to 11 residues. Germline-derived CDR1 and CDR2 are SGHAT and FQNNGV. CDR3 amino acids: CASSLGSAQYF. CDR3 nucleotides: TGTGCCAGCAGCCTCGGGTCCGCCCAGTACTTC.

The J gene is TRBJ2-1, the V gene TRBV6-5; a weak D match, TRBD2 (7 bases). CDR1 is MNHEY, CDR2 SVGAGI, per germline. V lost 7 bases and J lost 8, with 15 bases in between. The CDR3 contains 13 residues. The chain's CDR3 is CASTVLGGDEQFF. CDR3 sequence (DNA): TGTGCCAGCACCGTACTAGGGGGGGATGAGCAGTTCTTC.

The chain has TRBV18 and TRBJ2-3; 7 bases align to TRBD1. Germline V gene data show CDR1 as KGHSH and CDR2 as LQKENI. This CDR3 comprises 13 residues. V shed 5 bases and J 3 bases; nucleotides not matched to a gene: 2. In DNA, the CDR3 is TGTGCCAGCTCAATGGGACAGACAGATACGCAGTATTTT. This codes for CASSMGQTDTQYF.

The gene calls are TRBV10-1 and TRBJ2-3; TRBD1 might be the D (5 bases). From germline, CDR1 is WNHNN and CDR2 SYGVQD (reference sequence). CDR3 size: 14 residues. V was clipped by 3 bases and J by 2 bases, with 9 bases between them. Here the CDR3 DNA reads TGCGCCAGCAGTGACTCCAGGGACACAGATACGCAGTATTTT. Its translation is CASSDSRDTDTQYF.